This T cell receptor (beta chain) was sequenced during a study of response to subunit inactivated influenza vaccine (dated by TCRdb to the late 2010s). For context, the study as a whole: The study used deep quantitative T cell receptor repertoire profiling to track responses to a trivalent subunit inactivated influenza vaccine. Study-level results and caveats: The authors suggested that each seasonal influenza vaccination may recruit only a limited number of new T cells.

The method was RT-PCR. Sequencing took place on an Illumina HiSeq 2500. TCRdb trimmed public reads at Q25 via fastp, called clones via MiXCR and kept in-frame beta chains. For every CDR3 protein sequence, its rows merge into one entry that carries the most common genes and DNA. Here the sample has around 520,000 distinct CDR3 sequences; less than 30% occur a single time. 1.5% to 2% of the sample belongs to the ten largest clones. Inclusive of the bounding cysteine and phenylalanine, the CDR3 is 15 residues long. The read is trimmed to its CDR3 DNA, 45 bases read in frame from base 1. CDR1 is given as MNHEY and CDR2 as SMNVEV, both from the germline V gene (reference sequence). At the junction V is shortened by 6 bases and J by 2 bases; bases outside the gene matches: 6. Concerning this clonotype itself: Its antigen has not been determined. Nothing much larger sits one base from this clone, and base qualities are not available.

This chain is built from TRBV27 and TRBJ2-3, and 9 junctional nucleotides match TRBD2. This sequence originates from a man aged 45-65 years who received an inactivated influenza vaccine. Donor details come from another sample of the same person, matched by shared clones. Source: CD4+ T cells sorted from PBMCs, taken more than 4 days after vaccination. The CDR3 protein: CASRASGDLTDTQYF. In nucleotides, the sequence is TGTGCCAGCAGGGCTAGCGGGGACCTCACAGATACGCAGTATTTT.